This T cell receptor (beta chain) appears in the sequencing data of a study of CXCR3-negative and CXCR3-positive naive CD8 T cells. Across the whole study: There were some 140 million TRB reads altogether, and each library had about 1.5 +/- 0.3 million of them.

Overall study results and limits: The TRBV-TRBJ usage of naive CXCR3-negative and CXCR3-positive cells was similar, but that of memory cells differed. Memory CD8+ cells had much lower diversity, and both naive subsets had comparably high diversity.

Libraries of TRB cDNA were made by 5' RACE and carried UMIs. Using the 5' RACE reads, TCRdb records one entry per CDR3 protein without DNA. The table counts approximately 9,700 distinct CDR3 sequences; more than 0.9% lies in the top ten. In germline, CDR1 is SGHNT, CDR2 YENEEA. This CDR3 region has 16 residues. About this clonotype: Its matching antigen is unknown.

The chain joins TRBV11-3 to TRBJ2-3; TCRdb proposes TRBD2, but this gene call is untestable without DNA. The sequence was obtained from a human donor in good health. Some clones in this sample may be carry-over from other donors' samples. The sample comprised naive CXCR3- CD8+ T cells from blood. The sample's subset: CD45RO-CCR7+CD27+CD95- naive CD8+ T cells lacking CXCR3 (TNR3-). CDR3 in amino acids: CASSAGGAGGVDTQYF.